The 4 T cell receptor beta chains below were found in one sample sequenced in a study of blood T cell repertoires in COVID-19. Produced via immunoSEQ multiplex PCR; TCRdb's table is partial and in-frame only. The repertoire holds 300,000 to 400,000 clones, with around 89% as singletons. Sequenced material: peripheral blood. These receptors all come from a young woman with COVID-19, enrolled during active disease.

This chain uses TRBV7-8 with TRBJ2-7, with D uncertain. The CDR3 runs 15 residues. The germline CDR1 and CDR2 sequences are SGHVS and FQNEAQ. Between the trimmed V and J ends, which lost 5 bases and 2 bases, there was a span of 16 bases. CDR3 loop: CASSQDIGFTYEQYF. The CDR3 DNA reads TGTGCCAGCAGCCAAGACATTGGGTTTACCTACGAGCAGTACTTC.

This chain links TRBV5-1 with TRBJ1-2; 8 positions match TRBD1. In germline, CDR1 is SGHRS, CDR2 YFSETQ. Trimming took 4 bases from V and 6 from J; bases not matched to a gene: 5. The CDR3 consists of 13 residues. This CDR3 reads CASSLDRVNGYTF. DNA of the CDR3: TGCGCCAGCAGCCTGGACAGGGTTAATGGCTACACCTTC.

The J gene is TRBJ2-3, the V gene TRBV5-1, with 11 bases identical to TRBD2. Germline V gives CDR1 SGHRS, CDR2 YFSETQ. After removal of 4 bases from V and 0 bases from J, the junction contained 10 bases not matched to a gene. The CDR3 spans 18 residues. In DNA, the CDR3 is TGCGCCAGCAGCCTCGGGACTAGCGGATTGGGAAGCACAGATACGCAGTATTTT. This encodes CASSLGTSGLGSTDTQYF.

V gene TRBV20-1 combines with J gene TRBJ2-7; D ambiguous. The CDR3 totals 11 residues. Trimming cost V 0 bases and J 4 bases, with 4 bases left between them. Germline lookup yields CDR1 DFQATT and CDR2 SNEGSKA (reference sequence). In DNA form, the CDR3 reads TGCAGTGCTAGAGAATCGTACGAGCAGTACTTC. Its translation is CSARESYEQYF.